This T cell receptor beta chain was recorded in a study of cytomegalovirus exposure and HLA in healthy donors. Study overall: There were approximately 80 million unique TCRs (from HLA-typed donors) in an early data release. Study-wide points: It was 150 to 200 TCR beta chains that were listed as cytomegalovirus-associated. TCR beta chain V- and J-gene trimming was linked, in a later analysis, to a missense variant in DCLRE1C. With DRB1 most and HLA-C fewest, TCR association rates differed between HLA loci in a later analysis.

A note on this clone: The antigen is undetermined.

Both 60 Vbeta primers and 13 Jbeta primers went into the PCR. Profiling relied on immunoSEQ multiplex PCR, and the TCRdb table lists in-frame clones only, not all of them. This sample has about 140,000 clones, with roughly three quarters found just once. The clonotype was recovered from a man younger than 40 in good health and CMV-seronegative. The sequenced sample consisted of PBMCs.

CDR3 bases: TGTGCCAGCAGTGTCGAGACAGGGCTCTACGAGCAGTACTTC. Its translation: CASSVETGLYEQYF. This rearrangement joins TRBV2 to TRBJ2-7, with 7 bases lining up with TRBD1. The CDR3 loop spans 14 amino acids. CDR1 is SNHLY and CDR2 is FYNNEI in the germline V gene. The V and J ends lost 4 bases and 3 bases, in that order; junction bases with no gene match: 6.